This T cell receptor beta chain was recovered during a study of blood T cell repertoires in COVID-19. The CDR3 spans 14 residues. Germline V gives CDR1 SGHTA, CDR2 FQGNSA. Trimming cost V 1 base and J 4 bases, with 10 bases left between them. TCRdb's copy holds only in-frame clones and misses some; the assay was immunoSEQ multiplex PCR. Of around 150,000 clones in the sample, 70% to 90% are singletons; the top ten hold approximately 11%. V is TRBV7-2 and J is TRBJ1-2; D is unresolved. This TCR was recovered from a human donor in a cohort sampled during active COVID-19. The sample consisted of peripheral blood. The CDR3 is CASSLGSGSYGYTF. The CDR3 region has the DNA TGTGCCAGCAGCTTAGGAAGTGGGAGCTATGGCTACACCTTC. The variable domain in full, completed from reference TRBV7-2 and TRBJ1-2, reads GAGVSQSPSNKVTEKGKDVELRCDPISGHTALYWYRQSLGQGLEFLIYFQGNSAPDKSGLPSDRFSAERTGGSVSTLTIQRTQQEDSAVYLCASSLGSGSYGYTFGSGTRLTVV.